These T cell receptor beta chains were read from a single sample in a study of control samples from healthy donors and cancer patients. Repertoires were generated with immunoSEQ multiplex PCR, while TCRdb's copy carries only in-frame clones and drops some. The sample gives roughly 59,000 clones, 92% of which show up once; about 1.7% is in the top ten. Sequencing was done on a sample of PBMCs. These receptors all stem from a man in his forties with colorectal cancer. The CDR3 runs from the conserved cysteine through the conserved F or W. D genes are given only for firm matches. Clone size is not always given. Where it is, it says once, few, many or a class for expanded clones.

D: TRBD1
J: TRBJ1-1
V: TRBV5-4
size: -
DNA: TGTGCCAGCAGCTACACAGGGGTCACTGAAGCTTTCTTT
CDR3: CASSYTGVTEAFF

D: -
J: TRBJ1-5
V: TRBV6-5
size: -
DNA: TGTGCCAGCGCCCGCAGAATGGGCAATCAGCCCCAGCATTTT
CDR3: CASARRMGNQPQHF

D: -
J: TRBJ1-2
V: TRBV9
size: -
DNA: TGTGCCAGCAGCCCACCAAGCTATGGCTACACCTTC
CDR3: CASSPPSYGYTF

D: -
J: TRBJ1-1
V: TRBV9
size: -
DNA: TGTGCCAGCAGCGTAGCTAGAAAGAACACTGAAGCTTTCTTT
CDR3: CASSVARKNTEAFF

D: -
J: TRBJ1-2
V: TRBV30
size: -
DNA: TGTGCCTGGACCCCCACAGACTTCTATGGCTACACCTTC
CDR3: CAWTPTDFYGYTF

D: -
J: TRBJ2-3
V: TRBV11-3
size: -
DNA: TGTGCCAGCAGCTTAGTCCGGAATCCCCTAGATACGCAGTATTTT
CDR3: CASSLVRNPLDTQYF

D: -
J: TRBJ1-4
V: TRBV2
size: -
DNA: TGTGCCAGCAGCCGGGAGGGGGGGACTAATGAAAAACTGTTTTTT
CDR3: CASSREGGTNEKLFF

D: TRBD1
J: TRBJ1-6
V: TRBV19
size: few
DNA: TGTGCCAGTAAGGACGAAGGGGGCGGAAGATCACCCCTCCACTTT
CDR3: CASKDEGGGRSPLHF

D: -
J: TRBJ1-3
V: TRBV6-5
size: -
DNA: TGTGCCAGCCTTCCGGGCACCGGAAACACCATATATTTT
CDR3: CASLPGTGNTIYF

D: -
J: TRBJ2-2
V: TRBV9
size: -
DNA: TGTGCCAGCAGCGTACGTTTCGGACAGATGAACACCGGGGAGCTGTTTTTT
CDR3: CASSVRFGQMNTGELFF

D: -
J: TRBJ1-6
V: TRBV5-6
size: few
DNA: TGTGCCAGCAGGCCAGGGGTGCTTTATAATTCACCCCTCCACTTT
CDR3: CASRPGVLYNSPLHF

D: -
J: TRBJ1-5
V: TRBV4-2
size: -
DNA: TGTGCCAGCAGCCAAGAACTCTCATATAGCAATCAGCCCCAGCATTTT
CDR3: CASSQELSYSNQPQHF

D: -
J: TRBJ2-7
V: TRBV18
size: -
DNA: TGTGCCAGCTCACCACCGGGGTTGACCGACAGCTCCTACGAGCAGTACTTC
CDR3: CASSPPGLTDSSYEQYF

D: -
J: TRBJ2-6
V: TRBV3-1/TRBV3-2
size: -
DNA: TGTGCCAGCAGCCAAGGCCTAGCAGGGGCTGGGGCCAACGTCCTGACTTTC
CDR3: CASSQGLAGAGANVLTF

D: -
J: TRBJ1-4
V: TRBV15
size: -
DNA: TGTGCCACCAGCAGAGATCCGAAGGGAACTAATGAAAAACTGTTTTTT
CDR3: CATSRDPKGTNEKLFF

D: TRBD1
J: TRBJ1-5
V: TRBV24-1
size: -
DNA: TGTGCCACCAGTGTAGGGGGCGATGGGCAGCCCCAGCATTTT
CDR3: CATSVGGDGQPQHF

D: TRBD1
J: TRBJ2-5
V: TRBV9
size: -
DNA: TGTGCCAGCAGCTCAGGACAGGGGGGCCGGGGGACCCAGTACTTC
CDR3: CASSSGQGGRGTQYF

D: TRBD2
J: TRBJ2-7
V: TRBV7-4
size: -
DNA: TGTGCCAGCAGCCAACCCGGGACTAATGGCCTACAATACGAGCAGTACTTC
CDR3: CASSQPGTNGLQYEQYF

D: TRBD1
J: TRBJ2-3
V: TRBV5-1
size: -
DNA: TGCGCCAGCAGCTTAGGACAGGGAGACATAGATACGCAGTATTTT
CDR3: CASSLGQGDIDTQYF

D: -
J: TRBJ1-1
V: TRBV19
size: -
DNA: TGTGCCAGTAGCCTGGACAGCAGGAACACTGAAGCTTTCTTT
CDR3: CASSLDSRNTEAFF

D: TRBD1
J: TRBJ2-6
V: TRBV5-6
size: -
DNA: TGTGCCAGCAGCCCCCCTGGGACAGGTTACTCTGGGGCCAACGTCCTGACTTTC
CDR3: CASSPPGTGYSGANVLTF

D: -
J: TRBJ1-2
V: TRBV5-1
size: -
DNA: TGCGCCAGCAGCCCCCAGGACGGAACCTATGGCTACACCTTC
CDR3: CASSPQDGTYGYTF

D: TRBD2
J: TRBJ2-7
V: TRBV30
size: -
DNA: TGTGCCTGGAGCCGACTAGCGGGGGGTTCCCGAGGGCAGTACTTC
CDR3: CAWSRLAGGSRGQYF

D: -
J: TRBJ1-4
V: TRBV7-8
size: -
DNA: TGTGCCAGCAGCTTAGGCTCAGGGGATGGTGAAAAACTGTTTTTT
CDR3: CASSLGSGDGEKLFF

D: TRBD1
J: TRBJ1-4
V: TRBV12-3/TRBV12-4
size: -
DNA: TGTGCCAGTTTAGGTACAGGGGTGGAAAAACTGTTTTTT
CDR3: CASLGTGVEKLFF

D: -
J: TRBJ2-5
V: TRBV19
size: -
DNA: TGTGCCAGTAGTTGGGCGACGCTCCAAGAGACCCAGTACTTC
CDR3: CASSWATLQETQYF

D: -
J: TRBJ2-7
V: TRBV12-3/TRBV12-4
size: few
DNA: TGTGCCAGCAGCCCAGGGCCCGCTCGGCAGTACTTC
CDR3: CASSPGPARQYF

D: -
J: TRBJ2-3
V: TRBV21-1
size: -
DNA: TGTGCCAGCAGCCGATGGGCGGGGGGGCCTGATACGCAGTATTTT
CDR3: CASSRWAGGPDTQYF

D: TRBD2
J: TRBJ2-3
V: TRBV11-2
size: -
DNA: TGTGCCACCTCCGGGACTAGCGGTGCAGATACGCAGTATTTT
CDR3: CATSGTSGADTQYF

D: -
J: TRBJ1-5
V: TRBV7-9
size: -
DNA: TGTGCCAGCAGCTTAGATGGAGGGAAGCCCCAGCATTTT
CDR3: CASSLDGGKPQHF

D: TRBD2
J: TRBJ2-3
V: TRBV6-4
size: -
DNA: TGTGCCAGCAGTGACTCGGCAGCGGGGGGACCAGATACGCAGTATTTT
CDR3: CASSDSAAGGPDTQYF

D: -
J: TRBJ1-1
V: TRBV14
size: -
DNA: TGTGCCAGCAGCCAAGTTACAGGGTGGAACACTGAAGCTTTCTTT
CDR3: CASSQVTGWNTEAFF

D: -
J: TRBJ2-5
V: TRBV19
size: -
DNA: TGTGCCAGTAGTCCTTCTTCGACAGGATCGTACCAAGAGACCCAGTACTTC
CDR3: CASSPSSTGSYQETQYF

D: -
J: TRBJ2-1
V: TRBV25-1
size: once
DNA: TGTGCCAGCAGTGAAGGGTACGCCTACAATGAGCAGTTCTTC
CDR3: CASSEGYAYNEQFF

D: TRBD1
J: TRBJ2-5
V: TRBV7-3
size: -
DNA: TGTGCCAGCAGCTCTTCTACAGGGGGCTGGGAGACCCAGTACTTC
CDR3: CASSSSTGGWETQYF

D: TRBD2
J: TRBJ2-3
V: TRBV27
size: -
DNA: TGTGCCAGCAGTTTAAGGGCTAGCGGGGGAACAGATACGCAGTATTTT
CDR3: CASSLRASGGTDTQYF

D: TRBD1
J: TRBJ1-6
V: TRBV5-1
size: -
DNA: TGCGCCAGCAGCGGCGGGACAGCGAATTCACCCCTCCACTTT
CDR3: CASSGGTANSPLHF